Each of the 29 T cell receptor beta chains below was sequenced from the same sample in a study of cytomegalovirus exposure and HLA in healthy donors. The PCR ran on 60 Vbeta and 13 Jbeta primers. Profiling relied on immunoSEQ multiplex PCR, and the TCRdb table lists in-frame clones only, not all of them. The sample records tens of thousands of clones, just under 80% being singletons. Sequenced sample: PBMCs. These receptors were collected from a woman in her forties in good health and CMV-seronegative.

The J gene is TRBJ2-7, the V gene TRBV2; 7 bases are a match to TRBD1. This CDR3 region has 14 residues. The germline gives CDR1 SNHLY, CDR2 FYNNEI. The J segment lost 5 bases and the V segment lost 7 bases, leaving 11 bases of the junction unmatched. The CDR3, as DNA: TGTGCCAGCACTCTAGGGGGCGCGAGCCACGAGCAGTACTTC. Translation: CASTLGGASHEQYF.

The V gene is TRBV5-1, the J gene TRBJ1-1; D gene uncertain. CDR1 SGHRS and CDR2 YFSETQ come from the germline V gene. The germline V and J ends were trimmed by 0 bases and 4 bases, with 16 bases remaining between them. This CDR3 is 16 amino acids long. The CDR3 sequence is CASSLGLPGVGTEAFF. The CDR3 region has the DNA TGCGCCAGCAGCTTGGGTCTTCCGGGTGTTGGCACTGAAGCTTTCTTT.

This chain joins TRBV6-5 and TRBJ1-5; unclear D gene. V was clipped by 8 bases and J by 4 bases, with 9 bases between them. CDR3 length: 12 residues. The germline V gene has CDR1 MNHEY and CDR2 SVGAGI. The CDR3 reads CASQNGNQPQHF. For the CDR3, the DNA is TGTGCCAGCCAAAACGGTAATCAGCCCCAGCATTTT.

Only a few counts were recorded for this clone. CDR3 nucleotides: TGTGCCAGCAGGATACTCGGGACATACTACACAGATACGCAGTATTTT. It specifies CASRILGTYYTDTQYF. The chain recombines TRBV5-6 with TRBJ2-3; perhaps TRBD1 as D (6 bases). The CDR3 extends over 16 amino acids. V was cut by 5 bases and J by 2 bases, with 18 bases left in between. Germline CDR1 SGHDT, CDR2 YYEEEE.

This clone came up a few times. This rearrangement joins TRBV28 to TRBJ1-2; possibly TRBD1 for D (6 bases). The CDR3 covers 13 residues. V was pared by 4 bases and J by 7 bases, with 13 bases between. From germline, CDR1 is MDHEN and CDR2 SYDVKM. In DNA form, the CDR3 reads TGTGCCAGCAGTTCGACGAGGGGGTCTGGCTACACCTTC. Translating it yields CASSSTRGSGYTF.

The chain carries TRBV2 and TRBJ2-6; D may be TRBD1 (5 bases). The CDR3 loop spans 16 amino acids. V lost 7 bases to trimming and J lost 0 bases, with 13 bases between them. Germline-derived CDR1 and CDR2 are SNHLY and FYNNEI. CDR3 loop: CASTGDRPSGANVLTF. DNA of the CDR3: TGTGCCAGCACCGGCGACAGACCCTCTGGGGCCAACGTCCTGACTTTC.

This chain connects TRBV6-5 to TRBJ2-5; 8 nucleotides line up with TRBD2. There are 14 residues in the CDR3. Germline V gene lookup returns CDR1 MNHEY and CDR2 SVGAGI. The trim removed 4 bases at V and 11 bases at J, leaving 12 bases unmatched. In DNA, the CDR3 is TGTGCCAGCAGTTCAGGACTAGCTGTGTCATTGCAGTACTTC. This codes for CASSSGLAVSLQYF.

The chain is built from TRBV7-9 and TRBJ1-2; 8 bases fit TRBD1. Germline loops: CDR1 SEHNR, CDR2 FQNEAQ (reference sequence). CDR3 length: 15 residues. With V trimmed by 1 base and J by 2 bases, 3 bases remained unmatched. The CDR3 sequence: CASSLGGTGNYGYTF. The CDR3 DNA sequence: TGTGCCAGCAGCTTAGGGGGGACAGGCAACTATGGCTACACCTTC.

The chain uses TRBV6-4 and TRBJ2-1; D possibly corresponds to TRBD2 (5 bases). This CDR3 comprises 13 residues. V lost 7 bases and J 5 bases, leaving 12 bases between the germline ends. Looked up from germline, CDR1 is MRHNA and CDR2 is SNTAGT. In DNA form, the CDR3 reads TGTGCCAGCATAACTCGGCGGGACAATGAGCAGTTCTTC. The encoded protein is CASITRRDNEQFF.

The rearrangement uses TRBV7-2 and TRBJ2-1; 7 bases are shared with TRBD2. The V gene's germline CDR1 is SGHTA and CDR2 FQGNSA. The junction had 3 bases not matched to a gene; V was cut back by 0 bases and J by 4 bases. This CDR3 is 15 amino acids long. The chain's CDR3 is CASSLAGGHYNEQFF. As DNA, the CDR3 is TGTGCCAGCAGCTTAGCGGGAGGGCATTACAATGAGCAGTTCTTC.

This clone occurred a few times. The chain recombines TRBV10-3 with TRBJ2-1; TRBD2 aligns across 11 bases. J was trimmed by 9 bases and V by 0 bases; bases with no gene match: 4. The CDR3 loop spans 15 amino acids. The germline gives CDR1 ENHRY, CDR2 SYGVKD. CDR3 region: CAISESELAGVEQFF. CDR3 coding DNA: TGTGCCATCAGTGAGTCGGAACTAGCGGGAGTTGAGCAGTTCTTC.

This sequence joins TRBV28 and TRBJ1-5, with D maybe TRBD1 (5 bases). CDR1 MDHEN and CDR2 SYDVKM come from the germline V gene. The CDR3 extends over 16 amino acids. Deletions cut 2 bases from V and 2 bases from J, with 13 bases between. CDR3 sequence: CASSLATDGGNQPQHF. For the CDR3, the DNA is TGTGCCAGCAGTTTAGCGACAGATGGTGGCAATCAGCCCCAGCATTTT.

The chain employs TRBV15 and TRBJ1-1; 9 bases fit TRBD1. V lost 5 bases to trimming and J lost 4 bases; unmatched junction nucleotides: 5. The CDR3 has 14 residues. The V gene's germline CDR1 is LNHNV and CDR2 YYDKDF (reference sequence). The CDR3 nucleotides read TGTGCCACCAGCCGACACAGGGGGCTCACTGAAGCTTTCTTT. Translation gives CATSRHRGLTEAFF.

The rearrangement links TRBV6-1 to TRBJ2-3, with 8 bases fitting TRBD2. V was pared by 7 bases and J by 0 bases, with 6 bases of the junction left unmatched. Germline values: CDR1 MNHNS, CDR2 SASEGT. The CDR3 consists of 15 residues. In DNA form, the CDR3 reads TGTGCCAGCACAGAGCTAGCGGGCAGCACAGATACGCAGTATTTT. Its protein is CASTELAGSTDTQYF.

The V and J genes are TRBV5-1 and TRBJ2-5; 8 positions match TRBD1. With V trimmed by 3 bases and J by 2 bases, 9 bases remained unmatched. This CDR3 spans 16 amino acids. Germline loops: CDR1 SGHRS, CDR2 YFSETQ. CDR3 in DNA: TGCGCCAGCAGCTCACGGACAGGGTGGGAGCAAGAGACCCAGTACTTC. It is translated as CASSSRTGWEQETQYF.

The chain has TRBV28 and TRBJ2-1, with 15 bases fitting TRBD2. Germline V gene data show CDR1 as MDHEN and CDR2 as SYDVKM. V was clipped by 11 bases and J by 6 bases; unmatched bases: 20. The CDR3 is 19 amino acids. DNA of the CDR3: TGTGCCCTGGACCCGACGGGACTAGCGGGAGGTGCGGGGGTCAATGAGCAGTTCTTC. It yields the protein CALDPTGLAGGAGVNEQFF. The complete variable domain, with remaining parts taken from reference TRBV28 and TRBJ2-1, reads DVKVTQSSRYLVKRTGEKVFLECVQDMDHENMFWYRQDPGLGLRLIYFSYDVKMKEKGDIPEGYSVSREKKERFSLILESASTNQTSMYLCALDPTGLAGGAGVNEQFFGPGTRLTVL.

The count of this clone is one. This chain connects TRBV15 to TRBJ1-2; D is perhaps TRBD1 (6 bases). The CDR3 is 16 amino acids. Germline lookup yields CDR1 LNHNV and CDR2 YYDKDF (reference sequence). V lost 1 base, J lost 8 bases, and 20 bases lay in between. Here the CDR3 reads CATSRATFLQGRGYTF. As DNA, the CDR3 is TGTGCCACCAGCAGAGCAACCTTTTTACAGGGCCGCGGCTACACCTTC.

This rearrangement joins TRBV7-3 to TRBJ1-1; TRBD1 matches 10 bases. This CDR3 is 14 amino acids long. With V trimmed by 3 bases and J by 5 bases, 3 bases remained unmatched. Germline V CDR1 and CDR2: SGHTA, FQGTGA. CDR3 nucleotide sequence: TGTGCCAGCAGCTTGGGACAGGGGCTGACTGAAGCTTTCTTT. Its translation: CASSLGQGLTEAFF. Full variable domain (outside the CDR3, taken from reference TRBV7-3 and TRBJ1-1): GAGVSQTPSNKVTEKGKYVELRCDPISGHTALYWYRQSLGQGPEFLIYFQGTGAADDSGLPNDRFFAVRPEGSVSTLKIQRTERGDSAVYLCASSLGQGLTEAFFGQGTRLTVV.

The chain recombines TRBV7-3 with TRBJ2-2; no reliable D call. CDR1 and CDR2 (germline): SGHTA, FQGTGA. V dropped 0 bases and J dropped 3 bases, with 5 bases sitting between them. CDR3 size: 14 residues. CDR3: CASSLTRDTGELFF. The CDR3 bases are TGTGCCAGCAGCTTAACCCGGGACACCGGGGAGCTGTTTTTT. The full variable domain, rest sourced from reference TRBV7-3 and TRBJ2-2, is GAGVSQTPSNKVTEKGKYVELRCDPISGHTALYWYRQSLGQGPEFLIYFQGTGAADDSGLPNDRFFAVRPEGSVSTLKIQRTERGDSAVYLCASSLTRDTGELFFGEGSRLTVL.

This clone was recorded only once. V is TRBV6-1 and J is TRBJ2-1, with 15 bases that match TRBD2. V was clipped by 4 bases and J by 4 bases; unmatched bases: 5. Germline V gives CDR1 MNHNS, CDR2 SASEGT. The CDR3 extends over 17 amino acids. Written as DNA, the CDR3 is TGTGCCAGCAGTGGGACTAGCGGGAGGGAGGGATACAATGAGCAGTTCTTC. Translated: CASSGTSGREGYNEQFF.

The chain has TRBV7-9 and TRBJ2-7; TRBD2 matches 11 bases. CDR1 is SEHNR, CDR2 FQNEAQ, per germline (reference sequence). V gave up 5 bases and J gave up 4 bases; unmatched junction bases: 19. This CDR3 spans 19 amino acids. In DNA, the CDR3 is TGTGCCAGCAGCCCTTTCCCGGGACTAGCGGAAGGGGGTTGGTACGAGCAGTACTTC. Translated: CASSPFPGLAEGGWYEQYF. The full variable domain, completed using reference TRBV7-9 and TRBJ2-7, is DTGVSQNPRHKITKRGQNVTFRCDPISEHNRLYWYRQTLGQGPEFLTYFQNEAQLEKSRLLSDRFSAERPKGSFSTLEIQRTEQGDSAMYLCASSPFPGLAEGGWYEQYFGPGTRLTVT.

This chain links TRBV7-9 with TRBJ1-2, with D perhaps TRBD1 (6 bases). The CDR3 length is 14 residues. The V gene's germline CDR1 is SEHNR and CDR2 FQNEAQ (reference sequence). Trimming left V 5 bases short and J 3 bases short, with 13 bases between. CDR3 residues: CASSADRRDYGYTF. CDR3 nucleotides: TGTGCCAGCAGCGCGGACAGAAGAGACTATGGCTACACCTTC.

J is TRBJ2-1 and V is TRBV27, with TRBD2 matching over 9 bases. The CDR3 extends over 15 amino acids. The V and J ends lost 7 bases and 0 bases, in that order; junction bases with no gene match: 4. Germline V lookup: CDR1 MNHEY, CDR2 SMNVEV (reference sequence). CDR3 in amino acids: CASTNSGSSYNEQFF. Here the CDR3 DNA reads TGTGCCAGCACCAATAGCGGGAGCTCCTACAATGAGCAGTTCTTC.

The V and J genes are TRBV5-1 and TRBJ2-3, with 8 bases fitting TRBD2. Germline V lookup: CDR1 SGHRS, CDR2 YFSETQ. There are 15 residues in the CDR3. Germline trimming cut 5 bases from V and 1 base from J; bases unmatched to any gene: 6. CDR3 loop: CASSPLAGRTDTQYF. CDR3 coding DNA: TGCGCCAGCAGTCCTTTAGCGGGACGCACAGATACGCAGTATTTT.

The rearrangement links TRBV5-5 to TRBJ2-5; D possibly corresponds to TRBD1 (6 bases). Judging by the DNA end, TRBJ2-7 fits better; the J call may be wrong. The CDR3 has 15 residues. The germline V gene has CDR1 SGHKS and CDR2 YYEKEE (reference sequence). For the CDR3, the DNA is TGTGCCAGCAGCTTAGACAGGTTGAACTCCTACGAGCAGTACTTC. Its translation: CASSLDRLNSYEQYF.

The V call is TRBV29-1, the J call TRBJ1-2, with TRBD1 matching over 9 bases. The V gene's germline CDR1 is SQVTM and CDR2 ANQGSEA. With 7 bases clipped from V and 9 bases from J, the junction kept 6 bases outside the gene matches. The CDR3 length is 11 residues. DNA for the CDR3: TGCAGCGACAGACAGGGGGTTCGCTACACCTTC. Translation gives CSDRQGVRYTF. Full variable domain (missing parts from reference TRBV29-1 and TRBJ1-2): SAVISQKPSRDICQRGTSLTIQCQVDSQVTMMFWYRQQPGQSLTLIATANQGSEATYESGFVIDKFPISRPNLTFSTLTVSNMSPEDSSIYLCSDRQGVRYTFGSGTRLTVV.

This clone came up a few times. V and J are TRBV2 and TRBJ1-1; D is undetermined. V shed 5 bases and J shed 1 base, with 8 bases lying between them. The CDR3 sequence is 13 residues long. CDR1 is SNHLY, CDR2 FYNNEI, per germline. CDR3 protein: CASSMGPNTEAFF. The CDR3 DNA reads TGTGCCAGCAGTATGGGCCCGAACACTGAAGCTTTCTTT.

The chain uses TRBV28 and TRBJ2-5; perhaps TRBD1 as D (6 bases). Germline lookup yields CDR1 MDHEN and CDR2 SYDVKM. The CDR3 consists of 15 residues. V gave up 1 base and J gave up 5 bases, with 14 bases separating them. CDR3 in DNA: TGTGCCAGCAGTTTATTCCAGGGGATGTACGAGACCCAGTACTTC. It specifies CASSLFQGMYETQYF.

CDR3 DNA sequence: TGTGCCAGCAGTTTGTCGGGACACCCGAACACTGAAGCTTTCTTT. Its protein is CASSLSGHPNTEAFF. The chain uses TRBV28 and TRBJ1-1; perhaps TRBD1 as D (6 bases). The CDR3 loop spans 15 amino acids. Trimming removed 3 bases from V and 1 base from J, with 12 bases in between. CDR1 is MDHEN and CDR2 is SYDVKM in the germline V gene.